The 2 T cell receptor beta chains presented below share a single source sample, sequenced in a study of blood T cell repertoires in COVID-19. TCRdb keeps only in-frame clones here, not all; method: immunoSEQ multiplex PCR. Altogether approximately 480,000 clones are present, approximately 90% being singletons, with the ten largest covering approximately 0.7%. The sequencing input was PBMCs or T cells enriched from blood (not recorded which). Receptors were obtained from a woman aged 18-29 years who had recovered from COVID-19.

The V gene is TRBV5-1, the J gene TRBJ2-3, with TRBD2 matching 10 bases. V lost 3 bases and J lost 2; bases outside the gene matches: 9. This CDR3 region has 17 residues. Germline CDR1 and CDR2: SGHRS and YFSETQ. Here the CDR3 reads CASSSTLAGAYTDTQYF. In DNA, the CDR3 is TGCGCCAGCAGCTCCACCCTAGCGGGGGCTTACACAGATACGCAGTATTTT. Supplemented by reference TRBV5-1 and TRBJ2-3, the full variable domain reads KAGVTQTPRYLIKTRGQQVTLSCSPISGHRSVSWYQQTPGQGLQFLFEYFSETQRNKGNFPGRFSGRQFSNSRSEMNVSTLELGDSALYLCASSSTLAGAYTDTQYFGPGTRLTVL.

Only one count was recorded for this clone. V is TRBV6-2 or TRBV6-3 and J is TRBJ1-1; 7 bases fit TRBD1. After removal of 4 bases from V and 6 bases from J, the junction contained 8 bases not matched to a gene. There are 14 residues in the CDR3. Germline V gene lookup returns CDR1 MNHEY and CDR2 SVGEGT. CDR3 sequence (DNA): TGTGCCAGCAGTTCGACAGGGTCCCGCCCTGAAGCTTTCTTT. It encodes CASSSTGSRPEAFF.